The 27 T cell receptor beta chains in this list originate from one sample, sequenced in a study of shared clonotypes between healthy human individuals. The assay was immunoSEQ multiplex PCR, and TCRdb's table has in-frame clones only and misses some. This table holds some 2.4 million clones, 93% found once. Material: naive CD4+ T cells from PBMCs. As for subset: CD45RA+ positively selected. Every receptor here comes from a man younger than 30 in good health. Some clones in this sample may be carry-over from other donors' samples.

The chain links TRBV28 to TRBJ2-3; tentative D call: TRBD1 (6 bases). Germline V gene data show CDR1 as MDHEN and CDR2 as SYDVKM. Trimming took off 6 bases at V and 1 base at J, with 17 bases between the two ends. This CDR3 has 16 residues. The CDR3 sequence: CASSLPGAWGTDTQYF. For the CDR3, the DNA is TGTGCCAGCAGCCTGCCAGGGGCTTGGGGCACAGATACGCAGTATTTT.

The rearrangement joins TRBV7-9 to TRBJ2-3; either TRBD1 or TRBD2 may supply D (5 bases each). CDR1 is SEHNR and CDR2 is FQNEAQ in the germline V gene (reference sequence). There are 14 residues in the CDR3. V gave up 3 bases and J gave up 3 bases, with 10 bases separating them. This CDR3 is CASSFGTVTDTQYF. The CDR3 region has the DNA TGTGCCAGCAGCTTCGGGACGGTTACAGATACGCAGTATTTT.

This clone was recorded only once. The chain combines TRBV28 with TRBJ2-7; D call uncertain. Germline loops: CDR1 MDHEN, CDR2 SYDVKM. CDR3 length: 14 amino acids. The V end lost 6 bases, the J end lost 1 base, and 13 bases lay between the germline ends. CDR3 bases: TGTGCCAGCAGGAATGTGGTGGGGTCCTACGAGCAGTACTTC. Amino acid sequence: CASRNVVGSYEQYF.

The V call is TRBV7-9, the J call TRBJ1-4; the D gene is possibly TRBD1 (6 bases). The CDR3 sequence is 16 residues long. Germline assignment: CDR1 SEHNR and CDR2 FQNEAQ (reference sequence). With 7 bases removed from V and 3 bases from J, the gap between germline ends came to 18 bases. DNA of the CDR3: TGTGCCAGCACATCGCAATACAACAGGGCTAATGAAAAACTGTTTTTT. Protein: CASTSQYNRANEKLFF.

The rearrangement uses TRBV6-5 and TRBJ2-2; maybe TRBD2 (5 bases). CDR1 and CDR2 (germline): MNHEY, SVGAGI. The V end was cut by 8 bases, the J end by 1 base, with 5 bases between. There are 12 residues in the CDR3. Written as DNA, the CDR3 is TGTGCCAGCGGGAGGAACACCGGGGAGCTGTTTTTT. As protein: CASGRNTGELFF.

The V and J genes are TRBV7-2 and TRBJ1-2, with D perhaps TRBD1 (5 bases). The CDR3 is 14 amino acids. CDR1 is SGHTA, CDR2 FQGNSA, per germline. V lost 3 bases and J lost 3, with 11 bases in between. The CDR3: CASSFRDGYYGYTF. The CDR3 DNA sequence: TGTGCCAGCAGCTTCCGGGACGGATACTATGGCTACACCTTC.

The genes are TRBV7-3 and TRBJ2-5; 8 bases match TRBD2. This CDR3 has 14 amino acids. The V segment lost 5 bases and the J segment 5 bases; nucleotides outside the gene matches: 7. Per the germline V gene, CDR1 is SGHTA and CDR2 is FQGTGA. The CDR3 bases are TGTGCCAGCAGCCCCAGCGGGAGCTGGGAGACCCAGTACTTC. Translated, it gives CASSPSGSWETQYF. Using reference TRBV7-3 and TRBJ2-5 for the parts outside the CDR3, the full variable domain is GAGVSQTPSNKVTEKGKYVELRCDPISGHTALYWYRQSLGQGPEFLIYFQGTGAADDSGLPNDRFFAVRPEGSVSTLKIQRTERGDSAVYLCASSPSGSWETQYFGPGTRLLVL.

The J gene is TRBJ2-7, the V gene TRBV27; D not certain. Germline V gene sequence: CDR1 MNHEY, CDR2 SMNVEV (reference sequence). Deletions cut 5 bases from V and 2 bases from J, with 31 bases between. This CDR3 is built from 20 residues. The CDR3 bases are TGTGCCAGCAGTCCCGCTACCGGTAGGCCAGGTGGGATTAGGACCTACGAGCAGTACTTC. The encoded protein is CASSPATGRPGGIRTYEQYF.

V and J are TRBV5-4 and TRBJ2-7, with D possibly being TRBD2 (6 bases). With 4 bases removed from V and 5 bases from J, the gap between germline ends came to 19 bases. The CDR3 covers 15 residues. Germline V CDR1 and CDR2: SGHNT, YYREEE (reference sequence). The CDR3 bases are TGTGCCAGCAGCCGGTCGGGGGTCAGGGTGAACGAGCAGTACTTC. This encodes CASSRSGVRVNEQYF.

The chain uses TRBV7-9 and TRBJ2-1; 8 positions match TRBD2. The germline V gene encodes CDR1 SEHNR and CDR2 FQNEAQ (reference sequence). V trimming: 7 bases; J trimming: 4 bases; junction bases outside the gene matches: 3. This CDR3 is built from 13 residues. The CDR3 coding sequence is TGTGCCAGCAAGCGGGAGCTATACAATGAGCAGTTCTTC. Translating it yields CASKRELYNEQFF.

This chain connects TRBV6-1 to TRBJ1-2, with TRBD1 matching over 9 bases. V shed 8 bases, J shed 8 bases, and the junction held 15 bases outside the gene matches. This CDR3 is built from 15 residues. Per germline, CDR1 MNHNS and CDR2 SASEGT. The CDR3 bases are TGTGCCAGCTATCGGGTTTCGGGACAGGGATACGGCTACACCTTC. Translated: CASYRVSGQGYGYTF.

The genes are TRBV7-2 and TRBJ1-2; possibly TRBD1 for D (6 bases). In germline, CDR1 is SGHTA, CDR2 FQGNSA. This CDR3 is built from 14 residues. With 4 bases removed from V and 3 bases from J, the gap between germline ends came to 12 bases. In DNA form, the CDR3 reads TGTGCCAGCAGCTCAACACAGGGCTACTATGGCTACACCTTC. Amino acids: CASSSTQGYYGYTF.

About this clone itself: The sample holds other DNA sequences that translate to the same CDR3. The chain carries TRBV5-1 and TRBJ2-1; tentatively, D is TRBD1 or TRBD2 (5 bases each). The germline V gene has CDR1 SGHRS and CDR2 YFSETQ. The CDR3 contains 15 residues. V was pared by 5 bases and J by 0 bases, with 12 bases between. CDR3 loop: CASSTGTGSYNEQFF. For the CDR3, the DNA is TGCGCCAGCAGTACCGGGACCGGCTCCTACAATGAGCAGTTCTTC.

The chain joins TRBV7-9 to TRBJ2-1; 7 bases agree with TRBD2. Germline V gene data show CDR1 as SEHNR and CDR2 as FQNEAQ (reference sequence). J was trimmed by 6 bases and V by 6 bases; bases with no gene match: 23. The CDR3 is made up of 19 amino acids. The CDR3 sequence: CASRPGGRDHPNPVNEQFF. The CDR3 DNA reads TGTGCCAGCAGACCGGGGGGACGCGACCATCCCAACCCGGTCAATGAGCAGTTCTTC.

The chain links TRBV5-6 to TRBJ2-7; 10 bases are a match to TRBD1. The trim removed 4 bases at V and 4 bases at J, leaving 8 bases unmatched. There are 15 residues in the CDR3. Germline-derived CDR1 and CDR2 are SGHDT and YYEEEE. The CDR3 spells CASSPSDRGRYEQYF. The CDR3 coding sequence is TGTGCCAGCAGCCCCTCCGACAGGGGGCGTTACGAGCAGTACTTC.

The table lists this clone with a count of one. The CDR3 reads CASSLDPKETQYF. CDR3 DNA sequence: TGTGCCAGCAGCTTGGACCCCAAGGAGACCCAGTACTTC. The rearrangement joins TRBV5-4 to TRBJ2-5; unclear D gene. Trimming took off 0 bases at V and 5 bases at J, with 8 bases between the two ends. In germline, CDR1 is SGHNT, CDR2 YYREEE (reference sequence). CDR3 length: 13 residues.

This clone was seen once. V usage is TRBV30 and J usage is TRBJ1-2; D ambiguous. CDR3 length equals 13 residues. Germline values: CDR1 GTSNPN, CDR2 SVGIG (reference sequence). V gave up 0 bases and J gave up 4 bases, with 9 bases separating them. Here the CDR3 DNA reads TGTGCCTGGAGTGTCAAGCGGGCCTATGGCTACACCTTC. It codes for CAWSVKRAYGYTF.

The chain has TRBV7-6 and TRBJ2-6, with 9 bases matching TRBD1. The length of the CDR3 is 17 residues. The ends lost 4 bases at V and 1 base at J; junction bases unmatched: 5. CDR1 and CDR2 from the germline V gene are SGHVS and FNYEAQ. For the CDR3, the DNA is TGTGCCAGCAGCTCCACAGGGGGCGCGTCTGGGGCCAACGTCCTGACTTTC. This encodes CASSSTGGASGANVLTF. Supplemented by reference TRBV7-6 and TRBJ2-6, the full variable domain reads GAGVSQSPRYKVTKRGQDVALRCDPISGHVSLYWYRQALGQGPEFLTYFNYEAQQDKSGLPNDRFSAERPEGSISTLTIQRTEQRDSAMYRCASSSTGGASGANVLTFGAGSRLTVL.

Note on this clone: The sample has other DNA sequences that encode this CDR3 too. The J gene is TRBJ1-5, the V gene TRBV5-1, with 10 nucleotides matching TRBD1. The CDR3 totals 16 residues. From germline, CDR1 is SGHRS and CDR2 YFSETQ. V lost 0 bases to trimming and J lost 1 base; unmatched junction nucleotides: 1. This CDR3 is CASSLAGQGSNQPQHF. The CDR3 nucleotides read TGCGCCAGCAGCTTGGCGGGACAGGGGAGCAATCAGCCCCAGCATTTT.

Notes on this clone: Other nucleotide sequences from this sample produce the same CDR3. V gene TRBV5-1 combines with J gene TRBJ2-2; no clear D. Germline-derived CDR1 and CDR2 are SGHRS and YFSETQ. The CDR3 has 14 amino acids. Trimming took 0 bases from V and 2 from J, leaving 5 bases between them. CDR3 DNA: TGCGCCAGCAGCTTGGGGGGAAACACCGGGGAGCTGTTTTTT. The encoded protein is CASSLGGNTGELFF.

Comment on this clone: Other DNA sequences in the sample encode the same CDR3. The chain combines TRBV6-5 with TRBJ1-1; a weak D match, TRBD1 (6 bases). The CDR3 has 15 amino acids. V lost 0 bases and J lost 3, with 11 bases in between. Germline CDR1 and CDR2: MNHEY and SVGAGI. The CDR3 DNA reads TGTGCCAGCAGTTACTCAACAGGGAGGGACACTGAAGCTTTCTTT. Encoded protein: CASSYSTGRDTEAFF.

This clone was seen once. The chain has TRBV9 and TRBJ2-5; TRBD2 might be the D (5 bases). Trimming took off 0 bases at V and 5 bases at J, with 14 bases between the two ends. This CDR3 has 15 residues. Germline lookup yields CDR1 SGDLS and CDR2 YYNGEE. CDR3 nucleotide sequence: TGTGCCAGCAGCGTAGGATCGGGGTATGTGGAGACCCAGTACTTC. Translating gives CASSVGSGYVETQYF.

This clone has only one observation. J is TRBJ2-1 and V is TRBV6-1, with D unclear. Germline CDR1 reads MNHNS; CDR2 reads SASEGT. The germline V and J ends were trimmed by 2 bases and 13 bases, with 12 bases remaining between them. The CDR3 length is 12 residues. CDR3 in amino acids: CASSEFGQVQFF. The CDR3, as DNA: TGTGCCAGCAGTGAATTCGGGCAAGTCCAGTTCTTC.

In its sample, this clone was seen a few times. The chain links TRBV5-4 to TRBJ1-5, with D possibly TRBD1 on 6 matching bases. The V gene's germline CDR1 is SGHNT and CDR2 YYREEE (reference sequence). Trimming pared 1 base from V and 7 bases from J, leaving 6 bases between. The CDR3 loop spans 12 amino acids. Written as DNA, the CDR3 is TGTGCCAGCAGCTTGAGGGGGCAGCCCCAGCATTTT. It encodes CASSLRGQPQHF.

The chain is built from TRBV16 and TRBJ2-5; 7 bases line up with TRBD2. The CDR3 sequence is 14 residues long. Germline V gene data show CDR1 as KGHSY and CDR2 as FQNENV. With V trimmed by 1 base and J by 4 bases, 3 bases remained unmatched. In DNA form, the CDR3 reads TGTGCCAGCAGCCAATGGGAGGGTCCAGAGACCCAGTACTTC. Protein sequence: CASSQWEGPETQYF.

The rearrangement uses TRBV10-3 and TRBJ2-3; D remains unclear. Germline CDR1 reads ENHRY; CDR2 reads SYGVKD. The CDR3 is made up of 13 amino acids. V lost 2 bases, J lost 5 bases, and 8 bases lay in between. The CDR3 is CAISEGAEDTQYF. CDR3 coding DNA: TGTGCCATCAGTGAGGGTGCGGAAGATACGCAGTATTTT.

Here the CDR3 reads CASSRAGRDTGELFF. As DNA, the CDR3 is TGTGCCAGCAGCAGGGCAGGGAGGGACACCGGGGAGCTGTTTTTT. The chain employs TRBV21-1 and TRBJ2-2; the table's TRBD2 call for D was not verified on the DNA. TRBV21-1 is reported as a pseudogene. CDR3 size: 15 residues.